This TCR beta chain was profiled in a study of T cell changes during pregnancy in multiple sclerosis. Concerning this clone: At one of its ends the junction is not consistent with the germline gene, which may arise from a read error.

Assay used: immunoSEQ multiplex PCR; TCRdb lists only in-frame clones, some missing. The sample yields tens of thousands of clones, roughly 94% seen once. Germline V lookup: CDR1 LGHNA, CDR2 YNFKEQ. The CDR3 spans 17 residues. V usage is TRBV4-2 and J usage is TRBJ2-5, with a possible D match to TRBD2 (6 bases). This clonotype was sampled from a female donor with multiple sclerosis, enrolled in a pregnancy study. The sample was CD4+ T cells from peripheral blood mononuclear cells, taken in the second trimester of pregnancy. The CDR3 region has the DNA TGTGCCAGCAGCCAAGATGTCGGGAGCTCGTACCAGGAGACCCAGTACTTC. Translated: CASSQDVGSSYQETQYF.